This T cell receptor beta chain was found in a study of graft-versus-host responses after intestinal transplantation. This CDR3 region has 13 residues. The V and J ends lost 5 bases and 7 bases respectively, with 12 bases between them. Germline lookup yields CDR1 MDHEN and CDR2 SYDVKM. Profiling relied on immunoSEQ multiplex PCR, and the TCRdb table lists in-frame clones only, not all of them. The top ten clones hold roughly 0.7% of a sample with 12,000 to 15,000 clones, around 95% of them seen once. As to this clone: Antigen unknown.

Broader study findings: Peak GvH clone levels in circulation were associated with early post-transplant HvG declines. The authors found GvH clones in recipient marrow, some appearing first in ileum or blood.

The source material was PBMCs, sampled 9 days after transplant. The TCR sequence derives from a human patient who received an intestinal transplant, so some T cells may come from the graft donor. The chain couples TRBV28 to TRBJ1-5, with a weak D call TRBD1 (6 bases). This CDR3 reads CASSPQGEQPQHF. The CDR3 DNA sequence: TGTGCCAGCAGTCCACAGGGAGAGCAGCCCCAGCATTTT.